Listed below are T cell receptor beta chains from one sample, sequenced in a study of blood T cell repertoires in COVID-19. Generated by immunoSEQ multiplex PCR, the TCRdb table keeps only in-frame clones and is missing some. Of roughly 100,000 clones listed, approximately 84% are singletons. Sequenced input: peripheral blood. The receptors come from a human donor in a cohort sampled during active COVID-19. Each CDR3 is given with its conserved first and last residue. The D gene is left open where the match is weak. The size entry is marked missing in some rows and otherwise reads once, few, many or a size class.

j_call: TRBJ1-5
v_call: TRBV6-5
d_call: TRBD1
clone_size: few
cdr3_nt: TGTGCCAGCAGCATAGGAGGGGGCGGCAATCAGCCCCAGCATTTT
cdr3_aa: CASSIGGGGNQPQHF

j_call: TRBJ2-7
v_call: TRBV5-1
d_call: .
clone_size: .
cdr3_nt: TGCGCCAGCAGCTTGGTCCTGGGGGCGTACGAGCAGTACTTC
cdr3_aa: CASSLVLGAYEQYF

j_call: TRBJ1-4
v_call: TRBV25-1
d_call: .
clone_size: .
cdr3_nt: TGTGCCAGCAGTGAAATGGGCCCCTACTTAAAAAAACTGTTTTTT
cdr3_aa: CASSEMGPYLKKLFF

j_call: TRBJ2-1
v_call: TRBV19
d_call: TRBD1
clone_size: .
cdr3_nt: TGTGCCAGTACCAGGGCCGGGACAGGGAGTAATGAGCAGTTCTTC
cdr3_aa: CASTRAGTGSNEQFF

j_call: TRBJ1-2
v_call: TRBV6-2/TRBV6-3
d_call: .
clone_size: .
cdr3_nt: TGTGCCAGCAGTAACCAGGGGTTGGCGAACTATGGCTACACCTTC
cdr3_aa: CASSNQGLANYGYTF

j_call: TRBJ1-1
v_call: TRBV13
d_call: TRBD1
clone_size: once
cdr3_nt: TGTGCCAGCAGCGTATGGAAAGGACAGGGGGCCACTGAAGCTTTCTTT
cdr3_aa: CASSVWKGQGATEAFF

j_call: TRBJ2-2
v_call: TRBV5-4
d_call: .
clone_size: once
cdr3_nt: TGTGCCAGCAGCTTGGCCCTCAGGGGCCGGGAGCTGTTTTTT
cdr3_aa: CASSLALRGRELFF

j_call: TRBJ2-7
v_call: TRBV21-1
d_call: .
clone_size: .
cdr3_nt: TGTGCCAGAGAGAACAGGGTGTCTGACTACGAGCAGTACTTC
cdr3_aa: CARENRVSDYEQYF

j_call: TRBJ1-4
v_call: TRBV5-8
d_call: TRBD1
clone_size: .
cdr3_nt: TGTGCCAGCAGAAAACAGGGGATGGGGGAAAAACTGTTTTTT
cdr3_aa: CASRKQGMGEKLFF

j_call: TRBJ2-5
v_call: TRBV5-6
d_call: TRBD2
clone_size: .
cdr3_nt: TGTGCCAGCAGCCCGCGGGGGGGGATCCGGGAGACCCAGTACTTC
cdr3_aa: CASSPRGGIRETQYF

j_call: TRBJ1-3
v_call: TRBV6-5
d_call: .
clone_size: .
cdr3_nt: TGTGCCAGCAGGACAGGAGCGTCTGGAAACACCATATATTTT
cdr3_aa: CASRTGASGNTIYF

j_call: TRBJ1-1
v_call: TRBV9
d_call: TRBD1
clone_size: once
cdr3_nt: TGTGCCAGCAGCCAGGACAGGGGGCTGATCTCCTTT
cdr3_aa: CASSQDRGLISF

j_call: TRBJ1-1
v_call: TRBV12-3/TRBV12-4
d_call: .
clone_size: few
cdr3_nt: TGTGCCAGCAGCCCGGGACAGAACACTGAAGCTTTCTTT
cdr3_aa: CASSPGQNTEAFF

j_call: TRBJ1-5
v_call: TRBV19
d_call: .
clone_size: .
cdr3_nt: TGTGCCAGTAGTATCGGACAGAATAGCAATCAGCCCCAGCATTTT
cdr3_aa: CASSIGQNSNQPQHF

j_call: TRBJ1-2
v_call: TRBV5-5
d_call: TRBD1
clone_size: .
cdr3_nt: TGTGCCAGCAGTTCTGGACAGGGGGCTCATGGCTACACCTTC
cdr3_aa: CASSSGQGAHGYTF

j_call: TRBJ1-5
v_call: TRBV7-2
d_call: .
clone_size: .
cdr3_nt: TGTGCCAGCAGCTTAGACGGTGTTCGTCAGCCCCAGCATTTT
cdr3_aa: CASSLDGVRQPQHF

j_call: TRBJ2-1
v_call: TRBV5-1
d_call: TRBD1
clone_size: .
cdr3_nt: TGCGCCAGCAGTTCGGACAGGGGGAACCTCCGGGGGTTCTTC
cdr3_aa: CASSSDRGNLRGFF

j_call: TRBJ2-2
v_call: TRBV15
d_call: TRBD2
clone_size: .
cdr3_nt: TGTGCCACCAGCAGAGTGGGACTAGCGAGAACCGGGGAGCTGTTTTTT
cdr3_aa: CATSRVGLARTGELFF

j_call: TRBJ1-2
v_call: TRBV27
d_call: TRBD1
clone_size: .
cdr3_nt: TGTGCCAGCAGTTCACCGACAGGGTTGCACACCTTC
cdr3_aa: CASSSPTGLHTF

j_call: TRBJ2-5
v_call: TRBV19
d_call: TRBD1
clone_size: .
cdr3_nt: TGTGCCAGTAGTCCAGGGACAGAAGAGACCCAGTACTTC
cdr3_aa: CASSPGTEETQYF

j_call: TRBJ1-1
v_call: TRBV7-9
d_call: TRBD1
clone_size: .
cdr3_nt: TGTGCCAGCAGCCTGACAGGGGATTCTGAAGCTTTCTTT
cdr3_aa: CASSLTGDSEAFF

j_call: TRBJ1-4
v_call: TRBV6-5
d_call: TRBD1
clone_size: .
cdr3_nt: TGTGCCAGCAGCCGGACAGGGGGCCGTGAAAAACTGTTTTTT
cdr3_aa: CASSRTGGREKLFF

j_call: TRBJ1-5
v_call: TRBV18
d_call: .
clone_size: .
cdr3_nt: TGTGCCAGCTCACCACGGCAGTCAGATCAGCCCCAGCATTTT
cdr3_aa: CASSPRQSDQPQHF

j_call: TRBJ2-1
v_call: TRBV7-8
d_call: TRBD2
clone_size: .
cdr3_nt: TGTGCCAGCAGCCCTTCCCGCCCCGGGACTAGCGGGGCCCCGGGGCAGTTCTTC
cdr3_aa: CASSPSRPGTSGAPGQFF

j_call: TRBJ1-2
v_call: TRBV27
d_call: TRBD1
clone_size: .
cdr3_nt: TGTGCCAGCAGGCTCAGACAGGGGAGTTGGGAGCATGGCTACACCTTC
cdr3_aa: CASRLRQGSWEHGYTF

j_call: TRBJ2-7
v_call: TRBV6-1
d_call: TRBD1
clone_size: .
cdr3_nt: TGTGCCAGCAGTGAAAGCCAGGGGGCGAAGGTGGAGCAGTACTTC
cdr3_aa: CASSESQGAKVEQYF

j_call: TRBJ1-2
v_call: TRBV3-1/TRBV3-2
d_call: TRBD1
clone_size: .
cdr3_nt: TGTGCCAGCACCTCGGGACAGGTAGACTATGGCTACACCTTC
cdr3_aa: CASTSGQVDYGYTF

j_call: TRBJ1-1
v_call: TRBV5-1
d_call: .
clone_size: once
cdr3_nt: TGCGCCAGCAGCTTCAGCCCTAATCTCTTGGAGGAAGCTTTCTTT
cdr3_aa: CASSFSPNLLEEAFF

j_call: TRBJ2-7
v_call: TRBV28
d_call: .
clone_size: .
cdr3_nt: TGTGCCAGCAGTTCAGGGTGGGAGCAGTACTTC
cdr3_aa: CASSSGWEQYF

j_call: TRBJ1-3
v_call: TRBV6-5
d_call: .
clone_size: .
cdr3_nt: TGTGCCAGGAGGGGGAGAATCTCTGGAAACACCATATATTTT
cdr3_aa: CARRGRISGNTIYF

j_call: TRBJ1-2
v_call: TRBV20-1
d_call: TRBD1
clone_size: .
cdr3_nt: TGCAGTGCTAGTAGCCAGGGGGACTATGGCTACACCTTC
cdr3_aa: CSASSQGDYGYTF

j_call: TRBJ1-5
v_call: TRBV28
d_call: TRBD1
clone_size: .
cdr3_nt: TGTGCCAGCAGAGGACAGGAGCCCCAGCATTTT
cdr3_aa: CASRGQEPQHF

j_call: TRBJ1-1
v_call: TRBV4-1
d_call: .
clone_size: .
cdr3_nt: TGCGCCAGCAGCCTGGGCTGGGGCAAGAACACTGAAGCTTTCTTT
cdr3_aa: CASSLGWGKNTEAFF

j_call: TRBJ1-6
v_call: TRBV2
d_call: TRBD1
clone_size: .
cdr3_nt: TGTGCCAGCAGCCGGGACAGTTTGGGCACCCTCCACTTT
cdr3_aa: CASSRDSLGTLHF

j_call: TRBJ2-7
v_call: TRBV6-2/TRBV6-3
d_call: TRBD2
clone_size: once
cdr3_nt: TGTGCCAGCAGCTGGACTAGCGGGGTCTCCTACGAGCAGTACTTC
cdr3_aa: CASSWTSGVSYEQYF

j_call: TRBJ2-5
v_call: TRBV6-1
d_call: TRBD1
clone_size: .
cdr3_nt: TGTGCCAGCAGTGACGGGCATAAGGGGGCAGAGACCCAGTACTTC
cdr3_aa: CASSDGHKGAETQYF

j_call: TRBJ2-5
v_call: TRBV28
d_call: TRBD1
clone_size: .
cdr3_nt: TGTGCCAGCAATAGCTTGGGGGCTTGGACAGGGGGCGGAGAGACCCAGTACTTC
cdr3_aa: CASNSLGAWTGGGETQYF

j_call: TRBJ1-5
v_call: TRBV7-9
d_call: TRBD1
clone_size: .
cdr3_nt: TGTGCCAGCAGCCACAAGACAGGGTATCGGGATGGCAGCAATCAGCCCCAGCATTTT
cdr3_aa: CASSHKTGYRDGSNQPQHF

j_call: TRBJ1-6
v_call: TRBV27
d_call: .
clone_size: .
cdr3_nt: TGTGCCAGCAGCCAGGGCCCCTCTAATTCACCCCTCCACTTT
cdr3_aa: CASSQGPSNSPLHF

j_call: TRBJ1-5
v_call: TRBV23-1
d_call: TRBD1
clone_size: .
cdr3_nt: TGCGCCAGCAGTCAATCCTTCCCCCCGCTAGACAGGGACCTGCTTTATAGCAATCAGCCCCAGCATTTT
cdr3_aa: CASSQSFPPLDRDLLYSNQPQHF

j_call: TRBJ1-4
v_call: TRBV18
d_call: TRBD1
clone_size: .
cdr3_nt: TGTGCCAGCTCACCGGACAGGGTTGGGGAAAAACTGTTTTTT
cdr3_aa: CASSPDRVGEKLFF

j_call: TRBJ2-3
v_call: TRBV3-1/TRBV3-2
d_call: .
clone_size: few
cdr3_nt: TGTGCCAGCAGCCTTTCCGGGTCCCCCACAGATACGCAGTATTTT
cdr3_aa: CASSLSGSPTDTQYF

j_call: TRBJ1-1
v_call: TRBV27
d_call: .
clone_size: .
cdr3_nt: TGTGCCAGCAGTTCGATCGGCGCTGACAGGAACACTGAAGCTTTCTTT
cdr3_aa: CASSSIGADRNTEAFF

j_call: TRBJ2-7
v_call: TRBV18
d_call: TRBD1
clone_size: .
cdr3_nt: TGTGCCAGCTCACCAGTGGGACAGGGGAACTACGAGCAGTACTTC
cdr3_aa: CASSPVGQGNYEQYF

j_call: TRBJ2-7
v_call: TRBV7-2
d_call: .
clone_size: .
cdr3_nt: TGTGCCAGCAGCACAAAATATGGTCAACACGAGCAGTACTTC
cdr3_aa: CASSTKYGQHEQYF